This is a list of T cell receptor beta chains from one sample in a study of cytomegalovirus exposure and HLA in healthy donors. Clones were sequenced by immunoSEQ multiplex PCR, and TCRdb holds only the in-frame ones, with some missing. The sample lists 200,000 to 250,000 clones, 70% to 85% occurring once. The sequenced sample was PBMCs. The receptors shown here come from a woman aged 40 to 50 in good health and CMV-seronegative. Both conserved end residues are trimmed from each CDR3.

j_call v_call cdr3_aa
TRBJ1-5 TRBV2 ASRRDTGVENQPQH
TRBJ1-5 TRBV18 ASGQGNSNQPQH
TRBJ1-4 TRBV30 AWSAGWDWKSAEKVF
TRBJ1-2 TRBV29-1 SVQGGYGYT
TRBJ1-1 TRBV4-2 ASSQDGTATEAF
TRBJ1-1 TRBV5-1 ASSLAGWWDTEAF
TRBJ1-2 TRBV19 ASSTGTAQPPLNYGYT
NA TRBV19 ASSIGGQGALEQY
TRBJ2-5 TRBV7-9 ASSSTGGGETQY
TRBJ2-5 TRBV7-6 ASSSDRVEETQY
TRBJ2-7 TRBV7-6 ASSLQGFREQY
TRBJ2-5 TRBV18 ASSPTGLAGETQY
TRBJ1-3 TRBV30 AWSPGSFGNTIY
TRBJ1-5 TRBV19 ASSIGPRPQH
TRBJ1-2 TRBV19 DGPGGGTGYT
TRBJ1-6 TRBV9 ASSAGQGSSPLH
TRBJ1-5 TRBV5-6 ASSGAGGAGQPQH
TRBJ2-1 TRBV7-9 ASSAGQSNNEQF
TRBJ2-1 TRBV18 ASSRGGTYNEQF
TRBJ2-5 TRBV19 ASSRQGRETQY
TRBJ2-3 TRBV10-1 ASSVGATTDTQY
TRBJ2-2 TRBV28 ASSNRGTGELF
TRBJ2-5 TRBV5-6 ASSFSGGVGETQY
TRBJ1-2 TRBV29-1 SVTPTTSYGYT
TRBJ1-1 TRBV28 ASTFGQNTEAF
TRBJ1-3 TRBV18 ASSPQGAVPGNTIY
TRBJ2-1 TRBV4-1 ASSQVPGSEQF
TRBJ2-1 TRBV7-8 ASSLGSGGEQF
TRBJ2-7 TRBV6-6 ASSYNPGQGPYEQY
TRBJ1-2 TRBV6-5 ASSYSFGSYGYT
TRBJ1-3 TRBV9 ASSVVPLGAPGNTIY
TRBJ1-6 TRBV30 AWSGTENSPLH
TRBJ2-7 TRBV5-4 ASASGQNYEQY
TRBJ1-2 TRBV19 ASSIFGTYYGYT
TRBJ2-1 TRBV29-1 SVEVRGGGNNEQF
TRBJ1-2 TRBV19 ASSPQGTDGYT
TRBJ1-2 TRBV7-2 ASSPLDRIRLGT
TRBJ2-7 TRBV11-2 ASSYLSGSYEQY
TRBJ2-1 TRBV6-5 ASSPTILAGGTRF
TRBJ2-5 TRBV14 ASSYPGLRQETQY
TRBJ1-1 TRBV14 ASSSEGGRAEAF
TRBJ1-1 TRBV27 ASSLQGTEAF
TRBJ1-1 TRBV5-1 ASSPFSIQGTTEAF
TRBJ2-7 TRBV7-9 ASSLAAGPSYEQY
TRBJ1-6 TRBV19 ASSQQGYNSPLH
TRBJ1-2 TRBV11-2 ASSLGQNYGYT
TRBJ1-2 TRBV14 ASSQGAGVLTDGYT
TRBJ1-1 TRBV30 AWSVAMTEAF
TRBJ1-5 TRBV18 ASSMGAGSNQPQH
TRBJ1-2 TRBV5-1 ASSLERDFNYGYT
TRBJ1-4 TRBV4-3 ASSRDRGGLTNEKLF